This is a list of T cell receptor beta chains from one sample in a study of metastatic and nonmetastatic thyroid tumors. TCRdb reassembled clones from the PCR reads with MiXCR. The sample has some 14,000 clones; roughly 33% are singletons. The sample was tumor tissue. All receptors come from a female donor with papillary thyroid cancer or a benign thyroid nodule (not recorded which). Some clones in this sample may be carry-over from other donors' samples. The conserved cysteine and the conserved F or W are not part of the CDR3 here.

v_call	j_call	cdr3_aa
TRBV11-1	TRBJ2-1	ASSLMTSGYNEQF
TRBV6-5	TRBJ2-1	ASSYDGSRYNEQF
TRBV6-2/TRBV6-3	TRBJ2-3	ASSLPGQPSTDTQY
TRBV4-2	TRBJ1-1	ASSQRDNEAF
TRBV19	TRBJ1-6	ASSIERGPNSPLH
TRBV7-2	TRBJ2-1	ASSLAVRNEQF
TRBV27	TRBJ2-7	ASSLRWDSYKQY
TRBV5-1	TRBJ2-7	ASSQGPPDEQY
TRBV28	TRBJ2-2	ASSLFSSGLAGEVNTGELF
TRBV11-1	TRBJ2-1	ASSFTGLAGNEQF
TRBV5-6	TRBJ2-7	ASSLVGDFYEPY
TRBV11-3	TRBJ1-2	ACIVGQGFVYT
TRBV20-1	TRBJ2-3	SASGPGLGTDTQY
TRBV5-1	TRBJ2-6	ASSIPQVSGANVLT
TRBV11-1	TRBJ1-1	ASSLEENTEAF
TRBV4-1	TRBJ1-5	ASSQAEYSNQPQH
TRBV5-1	TRBJ2-3	ASSLGDITDTQY
TRBV5-1	TRBJ2-2	ASSLLMNTGELF
TRBV29-1	TRBJ2-2	SVEVPGRYTGELF
TRBV9	TRBJ2-3	ASSHRDRTTDTQY
TRBV28	TRBJ2-7	ASSLIPGRHEQY
TRBV15	TRBJ2-1	ATSGQGASNEQF
TRBV3-1	TRBJ1-1	ANSQGSNTEAF
TRBV4-1	TRBJ2-7	ASSLLGGSRAEQY
TRBV20-1	TRBJ1-5	SANLGDQPQH
TRBV5-1	TRBJ1-1	ASSAETGFTEAF
TRBV24-1	TRBJ2-3	ATSDFRGSTDTQY
TRBV6-4	TRBJ1-4	ASSDSKGDKGADEKLF
TRBV11-2	TRBJ2-7	ASSQGTGQEQY
TRBV7-1	TRBJ2-3	ASSSRPHTIDSGTDTQY
TRBV2	TRBJ2-6	ASSGAGSGANVLT
TRBV18	TRBJ1-1	ASSRPGGTKVF
TRBV28	TRBJ2-1	ASLGSGNEQF
TRBV5-8	TRBJ2-1	ASSDRTSGSYNEQF
TRBV4-1	TRBJ2-7	ASSQVTGTGASYEQY
TRBV3-1	TRBJ2-3	ASSLTDTQY
TRBV11-1	TRBJ1-6	ASSSDRTRSPLH
TRBV4-3	TRBJ1-5	ASSQDENQPQH
TRBV14	TRBJ1-1	ASSQEAALMENTEAF
TRBV7-8	TRBJ2-1	ASSSGLLSGGYNEQF
TRBV4-1	TRBJ2-7	ASSQGNTGGEQY
TRBV20-1	TRBJ1-2	SAGTARNRYT
TRBV28	TRBJ2-7	ASSPAGWAQSYEQY
TRBV6-2/TRBV6-3	TRBJ2-2	ASSQGVFIGELF
TRBV6-2/TRBV6-3	TRBJ2-3	ASSYGRATDTQY
TRBV9	TRBJ2-7	ASSVGNTGAGEQY
TRBV6-1	TRBJ2-1	ASWGPLNEQF
TRBV7-8	TRBJ1-3	ASSLVLRGIIGNTIY
TRBV4-2	TRBJ1-4	ASSQDSAAGSTNEKLF
TRBV20-1	TRBJ1-6	SALDRGDSPLH
TRBV2	TRBJ2-6	AKAGANVLT
TRBV28	TRBJ2-2	ASSSPVGGVRSGELF
TRBV20-1	TRBJ2-3	ATSGRAWDTQY
TRBV20-1	TRBJ1-3	SARTSISGNTIY
TRBV6-5	TRBJ1-3	ASSYAGADTIY